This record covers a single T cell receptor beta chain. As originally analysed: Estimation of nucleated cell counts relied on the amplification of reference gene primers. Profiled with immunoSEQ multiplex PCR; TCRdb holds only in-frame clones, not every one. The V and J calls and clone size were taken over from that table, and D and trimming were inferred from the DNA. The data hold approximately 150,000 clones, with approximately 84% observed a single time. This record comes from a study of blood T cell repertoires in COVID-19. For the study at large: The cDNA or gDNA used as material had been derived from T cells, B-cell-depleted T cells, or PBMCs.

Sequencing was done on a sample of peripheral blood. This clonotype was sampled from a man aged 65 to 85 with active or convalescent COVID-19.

The CDR3 region is CASSYGLPTGELFF. CDR3 DNA: TGTGCCAGCAGCTACGGACTACCCACCGGGGAGCTGTTTTTT. This chain links TRBV11-3 with TRBJ2-2, with D perhaps matching TRBD2 (6 bases). Trimming removed 4 bases from V and 4 bases from J, with 10 bases in between. Per germline, CDR1 SGHNT and CDR2 YENEEA. The CDR3 has 14 residues. Complete variable domain (other parts from reference TRBV11-3 and TRBJ2-2): EAGVVQSPRYKIIEKKQPVAFWCNPISGHNTLYWYLQNLGQGPELLIRYENEEAVDDSQLPKDRFSAERLKGVDSTLKIQPAELGDSAVYLCASSYGLPTGELFFGEGSRLTVL.